This T cell receptor (beta chain) comes out of a study of OX40 agonist ivuxolimab in advanced cancers. Looking at the study overall: Ivuxolimab, which targeted the costimulatory receptor OX40 (CD134), was an agonistic, fully human IgG2 monoclonal antibody. Intravenous ivuxolimab was administered to patients every 2 weeks at six dose levels: 0.01, 0.1, 0.3, 1.5, 3 and 10 mg/kg. Of the approximately 50 patients in dose escalation, some 19 had hepatocellular carcinoma, some 15 had melanoma, 9 had renal cell carcinoma and 9 had head and neck cancer. In the dose-escalation cohort, 75% to 85% of patients were male, and the mean age was 60 years with a range of roughly 23 to 79. Prior anti-PD-1, anti-PD-L1 or anti-CTLA-4 therapy was permitted, and checkpoint inhibitors had been received by roughly two fifths of dose-escalation patients. Partial responses were achieved by three dose-escalation patients, of whom one had hepatocellular carcinoma and two had cutaneous melanoma. Peripheral TCRbeta sequencing aimed to test whether ivuxolimab altered TCR sequence diversity and caused clonal T-cell expansion. The paper reports the monotherapy dose-escalation portion (N of about 54 patients) of the phase I ivuxolimab trial. The research as a whole found: At doses from 0.1 to 3.0 mg/kg, clonal expansion was seen in both CD4+ and CD8+ blood T cells between baseline and week 6. Low levels of normalized T-cell clonal expansion were also shown by some nonresponding patients. Partial responders in the 0.1-3.0 mg/kg groups had among the lowest normalized peripheral clonal expansion, especially among CD8+ T cells. After ivuxolimab, expanded clones were on average more numerous among CD8+ T cells than among CD4+ T cells. The antigen specificity of the peripheral T cells that underwent clonal expansion was not determined.

To sequence the TCRbeta CDR3 region, genomic DNA was isolated from the sorted cells. The immunoSEQ Assay was used for sequencing of TCRbeta CDR3 regions. The immuneACCESS repertoire file appears here via TCRdb, limited to in-frame rearrangements. These files lack a portion of the clones; in checked studies, under half of the deficit traces to unresolved V genes, and the cause of the others is not known. Within this sample are about 96,000 clones, with about 92% of them counted one time only. Of the sample, around 1.6% is held by the ten largest clones. CDR1 and CDR2 are drawn from the germline V gene: SGDLS, YYNGEE. V has 4 bases trimmed and J has 3 bases trimmed; junction bases matching no gene number 18. The CDR3 goes from the cysteine to the phenylalanine over 19 residues. The sequence is cut down to CDR3 DNA, 57 bases in frame from base 1. For this clone: What this receptor recognizes is not known. Per-base quality was not reported, and no clone a single base away is much larger than it.

Patients with a history of autoimmune disease or receiving systemic immunosuppression were excluded from the trial. Peripheral blood for TCR sequencing was collected from all dose cohorts at baseline, on cycle 4 day 1, and on cycle 7 day 1. Samples came from an open-label, multicenter, first-in-human phase I dose-escalation trial of ivuxolimab. The trial enrolled adults with locally advanced or metastatic head and neck squamous cell, hepatocellular, melanoma or renal cell carcinoma. Before TCR sequencing, CD4+ T cells and CD8+ T cells from peripheral blood were sorted into separate populations. The V and J segments used are TRBV9 and TRBJ1-3; 8 nucleotides in the junction match TRBD1. This TCR was sampled from an adult with an advanced solid tumor such as melanoma, head and neck, liver or kidney cancer. The specimen was CD4+ or CD8+ T cells sorted from blood, collected in a trial of the OX40 agonist ivuxolimab. The sequence in DNA is TGTGCCAGCAGCCCCAAAGGGGTATTGGACAGGGTTTTTGGAAACACCATATATTTT. Translated, it gives CASSPKGVLDRVFGNTIYF.